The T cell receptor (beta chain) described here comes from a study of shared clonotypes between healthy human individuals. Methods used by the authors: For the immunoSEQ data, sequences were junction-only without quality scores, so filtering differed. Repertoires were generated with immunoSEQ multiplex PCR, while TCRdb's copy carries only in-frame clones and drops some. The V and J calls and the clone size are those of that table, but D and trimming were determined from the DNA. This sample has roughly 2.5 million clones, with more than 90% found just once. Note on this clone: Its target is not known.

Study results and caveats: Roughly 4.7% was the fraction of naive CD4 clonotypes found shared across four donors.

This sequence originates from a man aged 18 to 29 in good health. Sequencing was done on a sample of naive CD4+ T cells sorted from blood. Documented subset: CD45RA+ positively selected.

In DNA, the CDR3 is TGTGCCAGCAGCCAAGGCACCCCGTTAATTCAGTACTTC. It encodes CASSQGTPLIQYF. The rearrangement joins TRBV14 to TRBJ2-4; D remains unclear. Germline V CDR1 and CDR2: SGHDN, FVKESK. The CDR3 loop spans 13 amino acids. The V gene lost 1 base and the J gene lost 10 bases, with 11 bases spanning the gap.